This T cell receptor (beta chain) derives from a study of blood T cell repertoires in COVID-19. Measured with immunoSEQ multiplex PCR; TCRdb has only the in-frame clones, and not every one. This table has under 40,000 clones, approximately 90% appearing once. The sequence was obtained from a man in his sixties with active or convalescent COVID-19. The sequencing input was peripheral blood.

The CDR3 spells CASSLAGLTYNEQFF. CDR3 sequence (DNA): TGCGCCAGCAGCTTGGCCGGACTTACCTACAATGAGCAGTTCTTC. V and J are TRBV5-1 and TRBJ2-1; tentatively, D is TRBD2 (5 bases). The germline CDR1 and CDR2 sequences are SGHRS and YFSETQ. V was shortened by 0 bases and J by 2 bases, with 9 bases between the two germline ends. This CDR3 region has 15 residues.